The 11 T cell receptor beta chains below were found in one sample sequenced in a study of T cells in Graves' hyperthyroidism and ophthalmopathy. The TCR beta CDR3 regions underwent amplification using RNA transcripts as the source. Carried out on the TCR CDR3, a first-round RT-PCR used the HTBI primer set. TCRdb analysed the multiplex PCR reads with MiXCR anew, one entry per CDR3 protein. This sample has about 350,000 distinct CDR3 sequences, with 11% to 15% found just once. Sequencing was performed on blood. Receptor source: a woman aged 25 to 39 with Graves' hyperthyroidism.

This clonotype was seen a few times. The gene calls are TRBV19 and TRBJ2-2; no clear D. Trimming took off 7 bases at V and 0 bases at J, with 6 bases between the two ends. Germline CDR1 is LNHDA and CDR2 is SQIVND (reference sequence). The CDR3 extends over 13 amino acids. The CDR3, as DNA: TGTGCCAGTATGGAGCCGAACACCGGGGAGCTGTTTTTT. It is translated as CASMEPNTGELFF.

In this sample, this clonotype turned up many times. For the CDR3, the DNA is TGTGCCACCAGCAGAGATCCGGGAGAGACCCAGTACTTC. Encoded protein: CATSRDPGETQYF. This chain links TRBV15 with TRBJ2-5; D unclear. The CDR3 has 13 residues. Germline V gene lookup returns CDR1 LNHNV and CDR2 YYDKDF (reference sequence). Trimming shortened V by 0 bases and J by 4 bases, and 6 bases separated the two germline ends. Full variable domain (missing parts from reference TRBV15 and TRBJ2-5): DAMVIQNPRYQVTQFGKPVTLSCSQTLNHNVMYWYQQKSSQAPKLLFHYYDKDFNNEADTPDNFQSRRPNTSFCFLDIRSPGLGDTAMYLCATSRDPGETQYFGPGTRLLVL.

This clonotype was detected ten times or more. The genes are TRBV11-2 and TRBJ1-4; D gene uncertain. V dropped 1 base and J dropped 2 bases, with 8 bases sitting between them. This CDR3 is 15 amino acids long. Germline values: CDR1 SGHAT, CDR2 FQNNGV. This CDR3 reads CASSLARETNEKLFF. The CDR3 DNA sequence: TGTGCCAGCAGCTTAGCTCGGGAGACTAATGAAAAACTGTTTTTT.

Ten or more counts support this clonotype. The chain employs TRBV24-1 and TRBJ2-2, with D unclear. Germline assignment: CDR1 KGHDR and CDR2 SFDVKD. CDR3 length: 12 residues. V dropped 7 bases and J dropped 4 bases, with 6 bases sitting between them. CDR3 residues: CATRTSTGELFF. CDR3 nucleotides: TGTGCCACCAGGACGAGCACCGGGGAGCTGTTTTTT.

V usage is TRBV5-8 and J usage is TRBJ2-7, with D tentatively TRBD2 (5 bases). Germline V CDR1 and CDR2: SGHTS, YDEGEE. The ends were cut back, 4 bases at V and 3 bases at J, with 17 bases in the middle. The CDR3 loop spans 15 amino acids. CDR3 bases: TGTGCCAGCAGCCCCCCCACGGGCGAGGGCTACGAGCAGTACTTC. It yields the protein CASSPPTGEGYEQYF.

This sequence joins TRBV7-8 and TRBJ1-1, with unresolved D. The CDR3 totals 15 residues. Looked up from germline, CDR1 is SGHVS and CDR2 is FQNEAQ. Trimming pared 1 base from V and 4 bases from J, leaving 13 bases between. Here the CDR3 DNA reads TGTGCCAGCAGCTTAGATCGGGTCCTGGGCACTGAAGCTTTCTTT. Translation gives CASSLDRVLGTEAFF.

This chain joins TRBV5-6 and TRBJ2-7; D is possibly TRBD2 (6 bases). The CDR3 spans 16 residues. With 0 bases removed from V and 2 bases from J, the gap between germline ends came to 15 bases. CDR1 is SGHDT, CDR2 YYEEEE, per germline. The CDR3 protein is CASSLGEGRRAYEQYF. CDR3 in DNA: TGTGCCAGCAGCTTGGGTGAAGGGCGGAGGGCCTACGAGCAGTACTTC. Filled out from reference TRBV5-6 and TRBJ2-7, the complete variable domain reads DAGVTQSPTHLIKTRGQQVTLRCSPKSGHDTVSWYQQALGQGPQFIFQYYEEEERQRGNFPDRFSGHQFPNYSSELNVNALLLGDSALYLCASSLGEGRRAYEQYFGPGTRLTVT.

In this sample, this clonotype turned up many times. The rearrangement uses TRBV11-2 and TRBJ2-7, with TRBD2 matching over 7 bases. Germline trimming cut 2 bases from V and 1 base from J; bases unmatched to any gene: 2. Per the germline V gene, CDR1 is SGHAT and CDR2 is FQNNGV. The CDR3 has 14 residues. The CDR3 here is CASSLHSGSYEQYF. CDR3 coding DNA: TGTGCCAGCAGCTTACATAGCGGGTCCTACGAGCAGTACTTC.

This clonotype was observed many times. The V call is TRBV2, the J call TRBJ1-1, with D perhaps TRBD1 (5 bases). Trimming pared 8 bases from V and 8 bases from J, leaving 9 bases between. This CDR3 contains 10 residues. CDR1 and CDR2 from the germline V gene are SNHLY and FYNNEI. The DNA for the CDR3 is TGTGCCAGCGGGACCTTCGAAGCTTTCTTT. This sequence encodes CASGTFEAFF.

Concerning this clonotype: No conserved phenylalanine or tryptophan is present at the end of the CDR3, so a read error is the likely explanation. The chain carries TRBV7-2 and TRBJ2-1; D might be TRBD2 (5 bases). There are 15 residues in the CDR3. CDR1 and CDR2 from the germline V gene are SGHTA and FQGNSA. The germline V and J ends were trimmed by 8 bases and 2 bases, with 16 bases remaining between them. The CDR3 loop reads CASATGLAAYNEQFL. CDR3 bases: TGTGCCAGCGCCACCGGGCTAGCTGCCTACAATGAGCAGTTCTTA.

The chain carries TRBV24-1 and TRBJ2-2; 9 bases agree with TRBD1. The CDR3 runs to 16 residues. Germline V gives CDR1 KGHDR, CDR2 SFDVKD. V lost 9 bases and J lost 0; bases outside the gene matches: 7. CDR3 region: CATGDRDHPNTGELFF. The CDR3 DNA reads as TGTGCCACCGGGGACAGGGACCATCCGAACACCGGGGAGCTGTTTTTT.